The T cell receptor beta chain described here comes from a study of CD8+ T cells in alopecia areata. Study as a whole: Patients took tofacitinib for 6 to 18 months, followed by 6 drug-free months.

It was cDNA, reverse transcribed from extracted RNA, that served as the sequencing template. Data came from immunoSEQ multiplex PCR; TCRdb stores just in-frame clones and leaves some out. The table lists about 100,000 clones, 44% of them singletons. Treatment here: oral pan-JAK inhibitor, 5-10 mg twice daily. Obtained from alopecia areata patients were lesional scalp punch biopsies along with peripheral blood. Deletions cut 4 bases from V and 5 bases from J, with 10 bases between. Germline CDR1 reads SGDLS; CDR2 reads YYNGEE. CDR3 length equals 13 residues. Study-level results: Many expanded lesional clones remained in scalp and blood on tofacitinib.

This clone appeared a single time. Antigen: not known. The sample in question was CD8+ T cells sorted from blood, obtained at week 24, from a patient treated with tofacitinib. This chain links TRBV9 with TRBJ2-1, with D possibly TRBD2 on 5 matching bases. This clonotype was sampled from a human donor with alopecia areata. The CDR3 spells CASSLSGNNEQFF. CDR3 sequence (DNA): TGTGCCAGCAGCTTGAGCGGCAACAATGAGCAGTTCTTC.